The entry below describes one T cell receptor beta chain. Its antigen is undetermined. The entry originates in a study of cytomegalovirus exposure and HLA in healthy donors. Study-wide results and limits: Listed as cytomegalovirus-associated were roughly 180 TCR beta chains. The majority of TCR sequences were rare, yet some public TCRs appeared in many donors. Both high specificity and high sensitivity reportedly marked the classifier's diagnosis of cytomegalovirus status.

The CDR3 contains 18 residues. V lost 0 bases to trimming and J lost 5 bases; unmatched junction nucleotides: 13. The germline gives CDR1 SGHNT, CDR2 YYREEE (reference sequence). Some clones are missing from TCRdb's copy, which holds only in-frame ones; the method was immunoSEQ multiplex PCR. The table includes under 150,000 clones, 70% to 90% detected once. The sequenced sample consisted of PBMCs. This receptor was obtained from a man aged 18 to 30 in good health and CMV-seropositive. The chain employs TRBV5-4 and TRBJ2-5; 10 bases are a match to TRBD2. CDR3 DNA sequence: TGTGCCAGCAGCTTGGGTCCTACGGTGAGCGGGGGGGCGGAGACCCAGTACTTC. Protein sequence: CASSLGPTVSGGAETQYF.